This T cell receptor beta chain was sequenced in a study of blood T cell repertoires in COVID-19. Per germline, CDR1 PRHDT and CDR2 FYEKMQ (reference sequence). V trimming: 0 bases; J trimming: 5 bases; junction bases outside the gene matches: 10. The CDR3 has 17 residues. Using immunoSEQ multiplex PCR, the repertoire was profiled, and TCRdb retains in-frame clones only, with some absent. The sample has about 180,000 clones, roughly nine tenths seen once. The sequenced sample consisted of peripheral blood. The chain links TRBV13 to TRBJ2-7; 10 nucleotides match TRBD2. The source of this sequence is a woman younger than 45 with active or convalescent COVID-19. For the CDR3, the DNA is TGTGCCAGCAGCTTAGGAAGCGGGAGGGGTTTCTCGAACGAGCAGTACTTC. This translates into CASSLGSGRGFSNEQYF.